This T cell receptor (beta chain) appears in the sequencing data of a study of blood T cell repertoires in COVID-19. Sequencing used immunoSEQ multiplex PCR; TCRdb keeps in-frame clones, though not all of them. Altogether around 130,000 clones are present, roughly 87% being singletons, with the ten largest covering over 15%. Germline CDR1 is LNHDA and CDR2 is SQIVND (reference sequence). This CDR3 region has 17 residues. V was trimmed by 3 bases and J by 5 bases, leaving 22 bases between them. This chain uses TRBV19 with TRBJ1-1, with TRBD1 as a possible D gene (6 bases). The source is a man aged 25-45 years who had recovered from COVID-19. Specimen: PBMCs or T cells enriched from blood (not recorded which). This chain's CDR3 is CASSIGPGEIGWTEAFF. The CDR3, as DNA: TGTGCCAGTAGTATTGGTCCAGGGGAAATAGGATGGACTGAAGCTTTCTTT.